A single sample gave rise to the 7 T cell receptor beta chains below, sequenced in a study of graft-versus-host responses after intestinal transplantation. Antigen specificity for these receptors is unknown. The protocol was immunoSEQ multiplex PCR, while the TCRdb copy is restricted to in-frame clones and leaves out a portion. The sample yields tens of thousands of clones, 94% seen once. The specimen was unstimulated CD4+ T cells sorted from spleen or lymph node cells, collected before transplant. These receptors came from a human donor who was the organ donor for an intestinal transplant.

This clone was seen only once. This sequence joins TRBV6-5 and TRBJ1-1; 9 nucleotides align to TRBD1. V lost 8 bases and J lost 4; bases outside the gene matches: 11. CDR1 is MNHEY, CDR2 SVGAGI, per germline. The CDR3 runs to 15 residues. This chain's CDR3 is CASYRDRVYGTEAFF. CDR3 DNA sequence: TGTGCCAGCTACCGGGACAGGGTGTATGGCACTGAAGCTTTCTTT.

The chain carries TRBV6-4 and TRBJ1-4, with TRBD1 matching 7 bases. CDR3 size: 15 residues. Looked up from germline, CDR1 is MRHNA and CDR2 is SNTAGT. V lost 2 bases to trimming and J lost 6 bases; unmatched junction nucleotides: 6. The CDR3 spells CASSDEGALDEKLFF. CDR3 nucleotides: TGTGCCAGCAGTGACGAGGGGGCTCTGGATGAAAAACTGTTTTTT.

The rearrangement uses TRBV9 and TRBJ2-5, with D uncertain. Trimming left V 0 bases short and J 5 bases short, with 11 bases between. The germline CDR1 and CDR2 sequences are SGDLS and YYNGEE. This CDR3 contains 14 residues. The CDR3 spells CASSVGWGWETQYF. CDR3 sequence (DNA): TGTGCCAGCAGCGTAGGGTGGGGTTGGGAGACCCAGTACTTC.

The V call is TRBV6-6, the J call TRBJ2-1; D is undetermined. CDR3 length: 12 residues. Germline CDR1 is MNHNY and CDR2 is SVGAGI (reference sequence). The V and J ends lost 6 bases and 3 bases respectively, with 6 bases between them. The CDR3 reads CASSLNYNEQFF. The CDR3 DNA follows: TGTGCCAGCAGCCTCAACTACAATGAGCAGTTCTTC.

The genes are TRBV9 and TRBJ1-2; maybe TRBD1 (6 bases). Germline V gene data show CDR1 as SGDLS and CDR2 as YYNGEE. V was pared by 6 bases and J by 8 bases, with 20 bases between. This CDR3 region has 14 residues. The CDR3 spells CASTQNGGRGGYTF. The CDR3 DNA is TGTGCCAGCACACAAAACGGGGGGCGCGGCGGCTACACCTTC.

Turning to this clone: Germline and junction disagree at one end, which may indicate a read error. This chain uses TRBV7-9 with TRBJ2-5; D assignment may be TRBD1 or TRBD2 (5 bases each). CDR1 and CDR2 (germline): SEHNR, FQNEAQ (reference sequence). This CDR3 has 14 residues. CDR3 sequence: CASSLLGYRDPGNF. Written as DNA, the CDR3 is TGTGCCAGCAGCTTGTTGGGGTACCGGGACCCGGGGAACTTC.

The chain recombines TRBV27 with TRBJ2-3; D not certain. The germline CDR1 and CDR2 sequences are MNHEY and SMNVEV (reference sequence). Deletions cut 7 bases from V and 2 bases from J, with 4 bases between. The CDR3 totals 11 residues. The CDR3 DNA reads as TGTGCCAGCAAACACACAGATACGCAGTATTTT. This codes for CASKHTDTQYF.